These 16 T cell receptor beta chains were all obtained from the same sample, sequenced in a study of cytomegalovirus exposure and HLA in healthy donors. The PCR had 60 Vbeta and 13 Jbeta primers. Profiling relied on immunoSEQ multiplex PCR, and the TCRdb table lists in-frame clones only, not all of them. The repertoire holds approximately 160,000 clones, 70% to 80% seen once, with roughly 1.4% in the top ten. The sequenced sample was PBMCs. Receptor source: a man aged 40-49 years in good health and CMV-seronegative.

Turning to this clone: Additional DNA sequences in this sample encode the identical CDR3. This chain links TRBV7-9 with TRBJ1-5; 9 bases are a match to TRBD1. This CDR3 spans 15 amino acids. CDR1 and CDR2 from the germline V gene are SEHNR and FQNEAQ (reference sequence). With 4 bases clipped from V and 4 bases from J, the junction kept 5 bases outside the gene matches. The CDR3 nucleotides read TGTGCCAGCAGCTCCTCGACAGGGGGTAATCAGCCCCAGCATTTT. This codes for CASSSSTGGNQPQHF. Looking up the rest from reference TRBV7-9 and TRBJ1-5 gives the full variable domain: DTGVSQNPRHKITKRGQNVTFRCDPISEHNRLYWYRQTLGQGPEFLTYFQNEAQLEKSRLLSDRFSAERPKGSFSTLEIQRTEQGDSAMYLCASSSSTGGNQPQHFGDGTRLSIL.

The chain is built from TRBV2 and TRBJ2-5; no firm D call. The DNA end is more similar to TRBJ2-7, so the J call may be wrong. The CDR3 contains 13 residues. The germline V gene has CDR1 SNHLY and CDR2 FYNNEI. In nucleotides, the CDR3 is TGTGCCAGCAGTGAACCCGCCATCTACGAGCAGTACTTC. It is translated as CASSEPAIYEQYF.

The rearrangement links TRBV7-9 to TRBJ1-1; D remains ambiguous. This CDR3 is built from 12 residues. V was trimmed by 3 bases and J by 10 bases, leaving 12 bases between them. CDR1 SEHNR and CDR2 FQNEAQ come from the germline V gene (reference sequence). CDR3 sequence (DNA): TGTGCCAGCAGCTTGGCGGGAGAGTTAGCTTTCTTT. Translation gives CASSLAGELAFF.

The rearrangement joins TRBV19 to TRBJ2-7; D might be TRBD2 (5 bases). The CDR3 sequence is 14 residues long. Germline CDR1 and CDR2: LNHDA and SQIVND (reference sequence). Deletions cut 5 bases from V and 1 base from J, with 12 bases between. The CDR3 loop reads CASSRRRWSYEQYF. The CDR3 DNA follows: TGTGCCAGTAGTCGACGGAGGTGGTCCTACGAGCAGTACTTC.

The chain uses TRBV10-3 and TRBJ2-7; TRBD2 matches 8 bases. The CDR3 sequence is 11 residues long. The germline V gene encodes CDR1 ENHRY and CDR2 SYGVKD. The CDR3 region has the DNA TGTGCAAGCGGGGGACCCTACGAGCAGTACTTC. Amino acids: CASGGPYEQYF.

V gene TRBV7-3 combines with J gene TRBJ2-5; 7 nucleotides agree with TRBD2. This CDR3 contains 15 residues. Trimming cost V 1 base and J 5 bases; bases outside gene matches: 7. Germline-derived CDR1 and CDR2 are SGHTA and FQGTGA. CDR3 residues: CASSLRAAGSETQYF. CDR3 in DNA: TGTGCCAGCAGCTTAAGGGCAGCGGGAAGTGAGACCCAGTACTTC.

The rearrangement joins TRBV28 to TRBJ1-4, with unresolved D. The CDR3 sequence is 13 residues long. Germline assignment: CDR1 MDHEN and CDR2 SYDVKM. V was clipped by 8 bases and J by 3 bases, with 10 bases between them. The CDR3 region has the DNA TGTGCCAGCCAGTCTCCAGCTAATGAAAAACTGTTTTTT. Its translation: CASQSPANEKLFF.

The genes are TRBV7-6 and TRBJ2-3, with a possible D match to TRBD2 (6 bases). CDR3 length: 16 residues. The ends were cut back, 3 bases at V and 1 base at J, with 14 bases in the middle. CDR1 SGHVS and CDR2 FNYEAQ come from the germline V gene. The DNA for the CDR3 is TGTGCCAGCAGCTTTATGCGGGGTGGAGGCACAGATACGCAGTATTTT. It is translated as CASSFMRGGGTDTQYF.

The chain joins TRBV6-1 to TRBJ1-3, with D hard to call. There are 14 residues in the CDR3. Trimming left V 6 bases short and J 0 bases short, with 9 bases between. In germline, CDR1 is MNHNS, CDR2 SASEGT. This chain's CDR3 is CASRGRHSGNTIYF. Here the CDR3 DNA reads TGTGCCAGCAGGGGGAGGCACTCTGGAAACACCATATATTTT.

The chain links TRBV6-6 to TRBJ2-3, with D possibly matching TRBD2 (5 bases). Trimming removed 6 bases at V and 7 bases at J, with 14 bases between. Germline V CDR1 and CDR2: MNHNY, SVGAGI (reference sequence). The CDR3 is made up of 13 amino acids. CDR3 amino acids: CASRRVGPNTQYF. CDR3 coding DNA: TGTGCCAGCAGGAGGGTCGGCCCTAATACGCAGTATTTT.

The table lists this clone with a count of one. The chain links TRBV4-1 to TRBJ2-5, with D possibly being TRBD1 (6 bases). CDR3 length equals 13 residues. Trimming cost V 3 bases and J 9 bases, with 14 bases left between them. Germline CDR1 reads MGHRA; CDR2 reads YSYEKL. This CDR3 is CASSQTGEGAQYF. The CDR3 nucleotides read TGCGCCAGCAGCCAGACTGGCGAGGGGGCCCAGTACTTC.

The chain recombines TRBV30 with TRBJ1-1; TRBD1 matches 9 bases. This CDR3 region has 13 residues. The trim removed 4 bases at V and 9 bases at J, leaving 9 bases unmatched. CDR1 GTSNPN and CDR2 SVGIG come from the germline V gene (reference sequence). This CDR3 reads CAWTGFHRGQAFF. The CDR3 DNA follows: TGTGCCTGGACTGGGTTTCACAGGGGGCAAGCTTTCTTT.

V is TRBV6-5 and J is TRBJ1-2; the match to TRBD1 covers 12 bases. CDR1 and CDR2 from the germline V gene are MNHEY and SVGAGI. The V and J ends lost 6 bases and 4 bases, in that order; junction bases with no gene match: 6. The CDR3 consists of 15 residues. The CDR3, as DNA: TGTGCCAGCAGGGGGACAGGGGGCGTAATCTATGGCTACACCTTC. It codes for CASRGTGGVIYGYTF.

The chain has TRBV18 and TRBJ1-5, with 8 bases fitting TRBD1. The CDR3 covers 15 residues. CDR1 is KGHSH, CDR2 LQKENI, per germline. After removal of 3 bases from V and 3 bases from J, the junction contained 4 bases not matched to a gene. The CDR3 reads CASSPQGAPNQPQHF. The CDR3 DNA follows: TGTGCCAGCTCACCCCAGGGGGCGCCCAATCAGCCCCAGCATTTT. The entire variable domain, with the rest obtained from reference TRBV18 and TRBJ1-5, is as follows: NAGVMQNPRHLVRRRGQEARLRCSPMKGHSHVYWYRQLPEEGLKFMVYLQKENIIDESGMPKERFSAEFPKEGPSILRIQQVVRGDSAAYFCASSPQGAPNQPQHFGDGTRLSIL.

This chain joins TRBV2 and TRBJ1-5, with D tentatively TRBD1 (6 bases). The CDR3 consists of 15 residues. CDR1 and CDR2 (germline): SNHLY, FYNNEI. V lost 4 bases, J lost 6 bases, and 16 bases lay in between. DNA for the CDR3: TGTGCCAGCAGTGTGTTCGGGCAAGGGGGTCAGCCCCAGCATTTT. This gives the protein CASSVFGQGGQPQHF.

For the CDR3, the DNA is TGTGCCAGCACTAAGGGACTAGCGGAGAAAGAGACCCAGTACTTC. This translates into CASTKGLAEKETQYF. The rearrangement joins TRBV6-5 to TRBJ2-5; 11 bases map to TRBD2. The CDR3 spans 15 residues. Germline V gene lookup returns CDR1 MNHEY and CDR2 SVGAGI. The ends lost 7 bases at V and 3 bases at J; junction bases unmatched: 7.